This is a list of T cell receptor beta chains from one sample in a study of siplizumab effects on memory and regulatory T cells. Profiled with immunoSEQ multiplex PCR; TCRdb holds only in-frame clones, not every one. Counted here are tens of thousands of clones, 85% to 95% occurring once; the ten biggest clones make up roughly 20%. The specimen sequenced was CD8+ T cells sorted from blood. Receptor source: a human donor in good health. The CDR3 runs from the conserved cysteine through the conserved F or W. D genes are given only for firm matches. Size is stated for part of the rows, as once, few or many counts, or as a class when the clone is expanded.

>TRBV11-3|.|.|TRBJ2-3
CASSHVGGTDTQYF
TGTGCCAGCAGCCACGTTGGTGGCACAGATACGCAGTATTTT
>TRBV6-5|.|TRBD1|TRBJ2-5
CASSSPAQGWETQYF
TGTGCCAGCAGTTCCCCGGCACAGGGGTGGGAGACCCAGTACTTC
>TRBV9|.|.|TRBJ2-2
CASSPGSNTGELFF
TGTGCCAGCTCCCCGGGGTCCAACACCGGGGAGCTGTTTTTT
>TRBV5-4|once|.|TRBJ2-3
CASSRKEGTDTQYF
TGTGCCAGCAGCAGAAAGGAAGGCACAGATACGCAGTATTTT
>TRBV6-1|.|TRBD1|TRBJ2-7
CASSDDRGHYEQYF
TGTGCCAGCAGTGATGACAGGGGACACTACGAGCAGTACTTC
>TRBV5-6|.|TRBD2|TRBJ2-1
CASSLYLAGVPNEQFF
TGTGCCAGCAGCTTGTACCTAGCGGGAGTTCCCAATGAGCAGTTCTTC
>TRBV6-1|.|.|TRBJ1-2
CASSVKGETNYGYTF
TGTGCCAGCAGTGTTAAGGGGGAAACAAACTATGGCTACACCTTC
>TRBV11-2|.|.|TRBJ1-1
CASSLSTIPGPEAFF
TGTGCCAGCAGCTTATCTACAATTCCAGGCCCTGAAGCTTTCTTT
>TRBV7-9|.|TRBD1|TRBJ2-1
CASILRVQGDNEQFF
TGTGCCAGCATCTTGAGGGTGCAGGGGGACAATGAGCAGTTCTTC
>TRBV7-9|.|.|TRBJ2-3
CASSLRSGAGDTQYF
TGTGCCAGCAGCTTAAGGTCTGGCGCGGGAGATACGCAGTATTTT